The 20 T cell receptor beta chains below were found in one sample sequenced in a study of sequential checkpoint blockade in melanoma. Some clones are missing from TCRdb's copy, which holds only in-frame ones; the method was immunoSEQ multiplex PCR. The table has approximately 860 clones, approximately 26% seen once. The treatment denotes: randomized to nivolumab then ipilimumab (arm A) or the reverse (arm B). Specimen: tumor tissue (inferred from file names), collected from a patient given nivolumab and ipilimumab in sequence. The origin of the receptors is a human donor with melanoma.

This clone has only a few counts. The rearrangement joins TRBV19 to TRBJ1-3, with D uncertain. With 6 bases removed from V and 1 base from J, the gap between germline ends came to 13 bases. Germline V gives CDR1 LNHDA, CDR2 SQIVND (reference sequence). The CDR3 runs 15 residues. CDR3 coding DNA: TGTGCCAGTAGGACAACTTTTCTATCTGGAAACACCATATATTTT. The encoded protein is CASRTTFLSGNTIYF.

The rearrangement links TRBV15 to TRBJ1-5; D call uncertain. CDR1 is LNHNV and CDR2 is YYDKDF in the germline V gene (reference sequence). V gave up 4 bases and J gave up 3 bases, with 10 bases separating them. The length of the CDR3 is 14 residues. The CDR3 spells CATSTGGDNQPQHF. The CDR3 coding sequence is TGTGCCACCAGCACGGGCGGAGACAATCAGCCCCAGCATTTT.

The chain is built from TRBV11-3 and TRBJ1-1; possibly TRBD1 for D (6 bases). The CDR3 length is 15 residues. Trimming cost V 3 bases and J 2 bases, with 13 bases left between them. In germline, CDR1 is SGHNT, CDR2 YENEEA. DNA of the CDR3: TGTGCCAGCAGCTTGATGGGGGCATCCAACACTGAAGCTTTCTTT. Protein product: CASSLMGASNTEAFF.

Judged by abundance, this clone is medium-sized (0.01 to 0.1%). This chain uses TRBV6-8 with TRBJ2-5; possibly TRBD1 for D (6 bases). There are 13 residues in the CDR3. Trimming took 2 bases from V and 5 from J, leaving 9 bases between them. CDR1 MNHGY and CDR2 SAAAGT come from the germline V gene. CDR3 in DNA: TGTGCCAGCAGTTACGGGGGCCGGGAGACCCAGTACTTC. Its translation is CASSYGGRETQYF.

This chain joins TRBV23-1 and TRBJ2-7, with 9 bases identical to TRBD2. TRBV23-1 is assigned to the ORF class and has an uncertain function. This CDR3 comprises 13 residues. Trimming took 6 bases from V and 6 from J; bases not matched to a gene: 6. The CDR3 is CASSPGLALEQYF. CDR3 sequence (DNA): TGCGCCAGCAGCCCTGGACTAGCGCTCGAGCAGTACTTC.

This chain joins TRBV23-1 and TRBJ2-1; 10 bases map to TRBD1. TRBV23-1 is an ORF, and what it does is uncertain. Losses at the gene ends were 6 bases for V and 4 bases for J; bases not matched to a gene: 18. The CDR3 consists of 19 residues. CDR3: CASSLLQSGWTGGYNEQFF. The CDR3 DNA sequence: TGCGCCAGCAGCTTGCTACAAAGTGGGTGGACAGGGGGTTACAATGAGCAGTTCTTC.

This clone is termed large. The chain has TRBV11-3 and TRBJ2-3, with 9 bases that match TRBD1. The length of the CDR3 is 16 residues. Per germline, CDR1 SGHNT and CDR2 YENEEA. V shed 3 bases, J shed 2 bases, and the junction held 6 bases outside the gene matches. CDR3: CASSFRTGDPTDTQYF. CDR3 nucleotide sequence: TGTGCCAGCAGCTTTCGGACAGGGGACCCCACAGATACGCAGTATTTT.

This clone is hyperexpanded by share. J is TRBJ1-4 and V is TRBV6-8; D call uncertain. Trimming pared 2 bases from V and 0 bases from J, leaving 4 bases between. Germline CDR1 MNHGY, CDR2 SAAAGT. The CDR3 covers 14 residues. CDR3 coding DNA: TGTGCCAGCAGTTACATCTCAACTAATGAAAAACTGTTTTTT. Translating gives CASSYISTNEKLFF.

This chain links TRBV6-8 with TRBJ2-1; 7 nucleotides match TRBD1. The V segment lost 6 bases and the J segment 8 bases; nucleotides outside the gene matches: 13. Germline V gives CDR1 MNHGY, CDR2 SAAAGT. The CDR3 extends over 15 amino acids. The CDR3 nucleotides are TGTGCCAGCAGGCCTCAGGGGGAAGTTAACCATGAGCAGTTCTTC. Encoded protein: CASRPQGEVNHEQFF.

The chain has TRBV29-1 and TRBJ1-2; the match to TRBD1 covers 7 bases. Germline V lookup: CDR1 SQVTM, CDR2 ANQGSEA. The V and J ends lost 6 bases and 5 bases, in that order; junction bases with no gene match: 15. The CDR3 length is 15 residues. CDR3 residues: CSVVDAGQSFYGYTF. In nucleotides, the CDR3 is TGCAGCGTCGTGGACGCGGGACAGAGCTTTTATGGCTACACCTTC.

This clone rates as medium-sized. CDR3 bases: TGTGCCAGCAGTTGGGACAGTTATGGCTACACCTTC. Protein: CASSWDSYGYTF. The chain couples TRBV6-8 to TRBJ1-2; 7 bases line up with TRBD1. The trim removed 4 bases at V and 5 bases at J, leaving 1 base unmatched. CDR1 MNHGY and CDR2 SAAAGT come from the germline V gene. The CDR3 runs 12 residues.

J is TRBJ2-7 and V is TRBV11-3; D is perhaps TRBD1 (7 bases). The CDR3 covers 16 residues. Per the germline V gene, CDR1 is SGHNT and CDR2 is YENEEA. V was shortened by 2 bases and J by 4 bases, with 18 bases between the two germline ends. The CDR3 loop reads CASSLNPAGGPYEQYF. The CDR3 DNA is TGTGCCAGCAGCTTAAATCCGGCAGGGGGGCCGTACGAGCAGTACTTC.

The chain couples TRBV28 to TRBJ2-7; tentatively, D is TRBD1 or TRBD2 (5 bases each). The V end lost 3 bases, the J end lost 4 bases, and 19 bases lay between the germline ends. Germline V gene lookup returns CDR1 MDHEN and CDR2 SYDVKM. The CDR3 spans 16 residues. CDR3 coding DNA: TGTGCCAGCAGTTTTTCGCCGGGGCCGGGATTTTACGAGCAGTACTTC. This translates into CASSFSPGPGFYEQYF.

This clone is categorized as medium-sized. CDR3 amino acids: CASSDGTGGDGYTF. In DNA, the CDR3 is TGTGCCAGCAGTGACGGGACAGGGGGCGATGGCTACACCTTC. The gene calls are TRBV6-8 and TRBJ1-2; 12 bases agree with TRBD1. Germline CDR1 is MNHGY and CDR2 is SAAAGT. CDR3 length: 14 amino acids. Trimming took 5 bases from V and 6 from J; bases not matched to a gene: 4.

This chain connects TRBV6-8 to TRBJ1-2; weak D call: TRBD1 (5 bases). The germline CDR1 and CDR2 sequences are MNHGY and SAAAGT. Trimming removed 7 bases from V and 4 bases from J, with 16 bases in between. The CDR3 sequence is 14 residues long. CDR3 amino acids: CASTPGDASYGYTF. The DNA of the CDR3 is TGTGCCAGCACCCCTGGGGACGCAAGCTATGGCTACACCTTC.

The V and J genes are TRBV5-1 and TRBJ1-2; 10 nucleotides agree with TRBD1. The germline V gene has CDR1 SGHRS and CDR2 YFSETQ. The trim removed 4 bases at V and 1 base at J, leaving 7 bases unmatched. The CDR3 loop spans 16 amino acids. Here the CDR3 reads CASSAGQGRGNYGYTF. Here the CDR3 DNA reads TGCGCCAGCAGCGCGGGACAGGGGAGGGGTAACTATGGCTACACCTTC.

This clone has a handful of counts. The chain is built from TRBV11-3 and TRBJ1-6; tentative D call: TRBD1 (5 bases). Germline V gene sequence: CDR1 SGHNT, CDR2 YENEEA. V lost 4 bases, J lost 6 bases, and 13 bases lay in between. There are 15 residues in the CDR3. CDR3 nucleotides: TGTGCCAGCAGCTCCCAGGGCGCGGCTAATTCACCCCTCCACTTT. It codes for CASSSQGAANSPLHF.

This clone was observed a handful of times. This rearrangement joins TRBV6-8 to TRBJ2-4; 10 bases fit TRBD2. V lost 5 bases to trimming and J lost 0 bases; unmatched junction nucleotides: 7. Germline CDR1 MNHGY, CDR2 SAAAGT. The CDR3 covers 17 residues. CDR3 DNA: TGTGCCAGCAGTGGGCTAGCGGGGGTGGGAGCCAAAAACATTCAGTACTTC. As protein: CASSGLAGVGAKNIQYF.

A few counts support this clone. The genes are TRBV18 and TRBJ2-5, with D unclear. The CDR3 totals 12 residues. The V end lost 4 bases, the J end lost 0 bases, and 3 bases lay between the germline ends. The V gene's germline CDR1 is KGHSH and CDR2 LQKENI. CDR3 sequence reads: CASSRYQETQYF. The CDR3 nucleotides are TGTGCCAGCTCACGATACCAAGAGACCCAGTACTTC.

The chain employs TRBV5-1 and TRBJ1-6; 8 nucleotides match TRBD1. Unmatched junction bases numbered 3, after V lost 3 bases and J lost 7 bases. The CDR3 extends over 14 amino acids. The germline V gene has CDR1 SGHRS and CDR2 YFSETQ. Written as DNA, the CDR3 is TGCGCCAGCAGCTCGACAGGGGAGAATTCACCCCTCCACTTT. Translated, it gives CASSSTGENSPLHF. The full variable domain, with the rest looked up from reference TRBV5-1 and TRBJ1-6, is KAGVTQTPRYLIKTRGQQVTLSCSPISGHRSVSWYQQTPGQGLQFLFEYFSETQRNKGNFPGRFSGRQFSNSRSEMNVSTLELGDSALYLCASSSTGENSPLHFGNGTRLTVT.